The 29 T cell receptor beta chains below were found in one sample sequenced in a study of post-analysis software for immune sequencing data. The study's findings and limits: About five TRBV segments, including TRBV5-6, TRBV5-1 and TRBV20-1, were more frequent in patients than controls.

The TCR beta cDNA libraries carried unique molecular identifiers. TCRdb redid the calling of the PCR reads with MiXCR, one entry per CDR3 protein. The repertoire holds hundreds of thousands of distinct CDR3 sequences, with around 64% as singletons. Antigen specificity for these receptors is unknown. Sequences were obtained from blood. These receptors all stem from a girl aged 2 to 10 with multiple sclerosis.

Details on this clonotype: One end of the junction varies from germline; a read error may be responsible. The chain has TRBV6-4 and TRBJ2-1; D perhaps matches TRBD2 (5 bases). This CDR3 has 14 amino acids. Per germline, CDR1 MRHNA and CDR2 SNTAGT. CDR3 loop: CACSRDGLREEQFF. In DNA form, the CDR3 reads TGTGCCTGCAGCCGAGACGGTCTAAGGGAGGAGCAGTTCTTC.

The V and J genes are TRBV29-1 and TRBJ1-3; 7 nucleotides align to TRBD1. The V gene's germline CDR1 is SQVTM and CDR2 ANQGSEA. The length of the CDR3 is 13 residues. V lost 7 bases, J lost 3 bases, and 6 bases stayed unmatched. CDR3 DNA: TGCAGCGCTGTACAGGGGAGTGGAAACACCATATATTTT. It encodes CSAVQGSGNTIYF. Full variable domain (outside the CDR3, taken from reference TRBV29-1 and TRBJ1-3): SAVISQKPSRDICQRGTSLTIQCQVDSQVTMMFWYRQQPGQSLTLIATANQGSEATYESGFVIDKFPISRPNLTFSTLTVSNMSPEDSSIYLCSAVQGSGNTIYFGEGSWLTVV.

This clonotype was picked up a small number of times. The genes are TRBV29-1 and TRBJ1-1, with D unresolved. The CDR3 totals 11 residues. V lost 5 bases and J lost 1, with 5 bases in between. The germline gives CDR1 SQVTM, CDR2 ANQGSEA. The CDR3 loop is CSVSPNTEAFF. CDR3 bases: TGCAGCGTTTCCCCGAACACTGAAGCTTTCTTT.

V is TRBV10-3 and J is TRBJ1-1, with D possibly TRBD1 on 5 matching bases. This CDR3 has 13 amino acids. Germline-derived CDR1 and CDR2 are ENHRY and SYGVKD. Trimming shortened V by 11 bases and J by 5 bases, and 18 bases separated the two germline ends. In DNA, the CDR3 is TGTGCCTCGCGGGGCGGGGTGGGAACTGAAGCTTTCTTT. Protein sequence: CASRGGVGTEAFF.

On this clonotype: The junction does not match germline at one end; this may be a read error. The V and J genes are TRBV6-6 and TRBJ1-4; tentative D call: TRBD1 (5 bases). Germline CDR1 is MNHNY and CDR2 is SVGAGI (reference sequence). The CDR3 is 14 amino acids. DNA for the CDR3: TGTGCCGGCAGTTATGAAGGGACCAATGAAAAACTGTTTTTT. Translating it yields CAGSYEGTNEKLFF.

In nucleotides, the CDR3 is TGCGCCAGCAGCTTGGCCCGCGGTACAGGTAGCAATGAGCAGTTCTTC. As protein: CASSLARGTGSNEQFF. The rearrangement uses TRBV5-1 and TRBJ2-1, with D possibly matching TRBD1 (5 bases). Germline CDR1 is SGHRS and CDR2 is YFSETQ. This CDR3 has 16 residues. The V gene lost 0 bases and the J gene lost 6 bases, with 16 bases spanning the gap.

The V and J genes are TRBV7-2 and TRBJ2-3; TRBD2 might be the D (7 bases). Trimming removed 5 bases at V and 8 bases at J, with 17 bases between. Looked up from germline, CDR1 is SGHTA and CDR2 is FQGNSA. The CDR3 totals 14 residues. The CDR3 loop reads CASSPGGVPVTQYF. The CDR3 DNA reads TGTGCCAGCAGCCCGGGGGGCGTCCCGGTTACGCAGTATTTT.

CDR3 bases: TGCAGTGCTAGGGGGCAGGGACTAGCGGGAGGCCGGCGGACCTACAATGAGCAGTTCTTC. Its translation: CSARGQGLAGGRRTYNEQFF. This chain connects TRBV20-1 to TRBJ2-1; 15 positions match TRBD2. With V trimmed by 3 bases and J by 2 bases, 14 bases remained unmatched. The CDR3 loop spans 20 amino acids. Germline lookup yields CDR1 DFQATT and CDR2 SNEGSKA (reference sequence).

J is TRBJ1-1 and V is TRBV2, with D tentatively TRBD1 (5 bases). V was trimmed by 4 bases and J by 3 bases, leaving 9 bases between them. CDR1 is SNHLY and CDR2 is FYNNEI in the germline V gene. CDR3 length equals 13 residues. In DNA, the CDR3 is TGTGCCAGCAGTGTCGGGGGGGACACTGAAGCTTTCTTT. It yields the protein CASSVGGDTEAFF.

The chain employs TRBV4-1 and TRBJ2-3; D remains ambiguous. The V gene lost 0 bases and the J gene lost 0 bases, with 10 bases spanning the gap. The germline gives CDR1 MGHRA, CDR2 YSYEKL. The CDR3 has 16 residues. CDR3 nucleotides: TGCGCCAGCAGCCAAGAATACGGTGCTAGCACAGATACGCAGTATTTT. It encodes CASSQEYGASTDTQYF.

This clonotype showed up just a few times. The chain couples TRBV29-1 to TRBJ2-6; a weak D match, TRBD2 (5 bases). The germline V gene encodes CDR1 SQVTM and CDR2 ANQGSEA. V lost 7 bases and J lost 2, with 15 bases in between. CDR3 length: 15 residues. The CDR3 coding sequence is TGCAGCGCCCTGGACTTTTTGGCTGGGGCCAACGTCCTGACTTTC. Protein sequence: CSALDFLAGANVLTF.

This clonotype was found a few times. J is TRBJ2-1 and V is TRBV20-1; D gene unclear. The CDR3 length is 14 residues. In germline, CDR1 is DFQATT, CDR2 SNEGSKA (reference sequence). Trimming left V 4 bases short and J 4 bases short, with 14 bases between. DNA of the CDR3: TGCAGTGCTAACGGACCCTCTCAATACAATGAGCAGTTCTTC. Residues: CSANGPSQYNEQFF.

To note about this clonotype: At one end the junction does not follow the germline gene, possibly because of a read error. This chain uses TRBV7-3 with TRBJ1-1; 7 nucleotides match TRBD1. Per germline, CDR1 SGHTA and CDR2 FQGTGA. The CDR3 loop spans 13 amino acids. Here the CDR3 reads CANSFRQGTEAFF. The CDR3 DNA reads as TGTGCCAACAGCTTCAGACAGGGCACTGAAGCTTTCTTT.

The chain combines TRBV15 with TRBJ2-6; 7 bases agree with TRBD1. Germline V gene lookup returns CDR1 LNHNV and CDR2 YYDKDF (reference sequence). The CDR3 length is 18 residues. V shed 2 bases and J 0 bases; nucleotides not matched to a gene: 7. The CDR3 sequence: CATSRPNRGASGANVLTF. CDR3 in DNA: TGTGCCACCAGCAGACCGAACAGGGGAGCCTCTGGGGCCAACGTCCTGACTTTC.

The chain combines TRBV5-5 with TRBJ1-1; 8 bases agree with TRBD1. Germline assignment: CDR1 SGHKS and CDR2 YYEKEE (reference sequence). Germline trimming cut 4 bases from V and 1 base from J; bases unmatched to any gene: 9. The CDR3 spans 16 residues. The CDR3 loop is CASSLSGGARNTEAFF. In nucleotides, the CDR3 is TGTGCCAGCAGCCTTTCAGGGGGCGCGAGGAACACTGAAGCTTTCTTT.

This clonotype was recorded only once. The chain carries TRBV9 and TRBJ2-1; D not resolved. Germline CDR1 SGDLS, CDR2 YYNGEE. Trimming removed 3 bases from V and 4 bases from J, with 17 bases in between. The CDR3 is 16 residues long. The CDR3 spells CASSARTVFPYNEQFF. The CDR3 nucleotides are TGTGCCAGCAGCGCCCGAACAGTCTTCCCTTACAATGAGCAGTTCTTC.

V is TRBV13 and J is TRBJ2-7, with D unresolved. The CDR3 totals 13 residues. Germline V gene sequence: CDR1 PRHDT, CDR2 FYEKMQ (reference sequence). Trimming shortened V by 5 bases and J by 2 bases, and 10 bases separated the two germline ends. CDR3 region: CASSPYSTYEQYF. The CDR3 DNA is TGTGCCAGCAGCCCCTACAGTACCTACGAGCAGTACTTC. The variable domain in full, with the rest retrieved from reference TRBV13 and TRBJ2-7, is AAGVIQSPRHLIKEKRETATLKCYPIPRHDTVYWYQQGPGQDPQFLISFYEKMQSDKGSIPDRFSAQQFSDYHSELNMSSLELGDSALYFCASSPYSTYEQYFGPGTRLTVT.

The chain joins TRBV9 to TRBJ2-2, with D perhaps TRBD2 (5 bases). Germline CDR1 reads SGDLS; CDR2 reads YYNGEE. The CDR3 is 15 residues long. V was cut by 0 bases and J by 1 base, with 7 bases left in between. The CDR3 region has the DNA TGTGCCAGCAGCGTAGGAGGGTTGAACACCGGGGAGCTGTTTTTT. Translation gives CASSVGGLNTGELFF.

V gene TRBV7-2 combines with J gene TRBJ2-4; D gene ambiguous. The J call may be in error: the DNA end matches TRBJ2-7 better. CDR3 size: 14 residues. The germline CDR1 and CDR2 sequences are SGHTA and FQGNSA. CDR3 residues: CASSLLGAQYEQYF. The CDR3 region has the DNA TGTGCCAGCAGCTTGCTCGGAGCGCAGTACGAGCAGTACTTC.

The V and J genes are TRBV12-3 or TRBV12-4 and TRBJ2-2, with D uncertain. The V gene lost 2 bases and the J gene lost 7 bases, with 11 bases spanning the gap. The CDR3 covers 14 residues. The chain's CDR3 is CASSLSNGVGELFF. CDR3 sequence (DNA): TGTGCCAGCAGTTTATCGAACGGTGTCGGGGAGCTGTTTTTT.

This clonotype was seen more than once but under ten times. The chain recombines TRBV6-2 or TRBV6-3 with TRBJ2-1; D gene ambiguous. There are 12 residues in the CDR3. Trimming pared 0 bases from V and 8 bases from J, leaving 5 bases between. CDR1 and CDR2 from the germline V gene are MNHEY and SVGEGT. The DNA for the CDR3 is TGTGCCAGCAGTTACTCGTGGTATGAGCAGTTCTTC. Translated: CASSYSWYEQFF.

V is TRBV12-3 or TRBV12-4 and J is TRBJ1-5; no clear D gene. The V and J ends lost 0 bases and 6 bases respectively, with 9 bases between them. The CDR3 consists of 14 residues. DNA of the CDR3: TGTGCCAGCAGTTTAGCGGGAGATGTTCAGCCCCAGCATTTT. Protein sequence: CASSLAGDVQPQHF.

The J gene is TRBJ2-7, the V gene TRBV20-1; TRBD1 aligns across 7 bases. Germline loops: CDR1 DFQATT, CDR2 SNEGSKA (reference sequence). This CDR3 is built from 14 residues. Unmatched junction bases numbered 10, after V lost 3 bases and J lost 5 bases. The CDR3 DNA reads TGCAGTGCTAGGGGACAGCTCGGAGTCCACGAGCAGTACTTC. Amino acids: CSARGQLGVHEQYF.

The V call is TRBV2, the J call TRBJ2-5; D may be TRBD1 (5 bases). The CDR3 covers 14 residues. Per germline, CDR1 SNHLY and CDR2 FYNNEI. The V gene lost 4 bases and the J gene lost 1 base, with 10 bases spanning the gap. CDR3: CASSGRVSQETQYF. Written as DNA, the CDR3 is TGTGCCAGCAGTGGCAGGGTGTCCCAAGAGACCCAGTACTTC.

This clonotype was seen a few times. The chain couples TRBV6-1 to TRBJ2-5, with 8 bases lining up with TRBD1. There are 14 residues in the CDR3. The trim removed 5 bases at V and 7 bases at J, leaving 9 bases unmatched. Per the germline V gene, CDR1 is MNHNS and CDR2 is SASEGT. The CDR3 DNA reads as TGTGCCAGCAGTCCCCTCGACAGGGGAGGGACCCAGTACTTC. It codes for CASSPLDRGGTQYF.

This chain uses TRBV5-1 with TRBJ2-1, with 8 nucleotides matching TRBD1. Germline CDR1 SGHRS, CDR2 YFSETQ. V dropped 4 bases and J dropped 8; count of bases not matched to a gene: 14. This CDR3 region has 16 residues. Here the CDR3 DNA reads TGCGCCAGCAGCCCTTTAAAAGGGGCAGGGGGCGATGAGCAGTTCTTC. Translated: CASSPLKGAGGDEQFF.

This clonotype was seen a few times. CDR3: CSAPADRVQETQYF. CDR3 bases: TGCAGTGCCCCGGCGGACAGGGTCCAAGAGACCCAGTACTTC. The chain links TRBV20-1 to TRBJ2-5, with 8 nucleotides matching TRBD1. The CDR3 length is 14 residues. Germline assignment: CDR1 DFQATT and CDR2 SNEGSKA (reference sequence). V gave up 6 bases and J gave up 1 base; unmatched junction bases: 7.

The CDR3 DNA reads TGTGCCAGCAGCTCCACCGCTTTCGGACGGCAGGGCTACAACTATGGCTACACCTTC. This encodes CASSSTAFGRQGYNYGYTF. This chain uses TRBV7-9 with TRBJ1-2, with D possibly TRBD1 on 5 matching bases. Between the trimmed V and J ends, which lost 4 bases and 2 bases, there was a span of 26 bases. This CDR3 has 19 amino acids. The germline V gene encodes CDR1 SEHNR and CDR2 FQNEAQ (reference sequence).

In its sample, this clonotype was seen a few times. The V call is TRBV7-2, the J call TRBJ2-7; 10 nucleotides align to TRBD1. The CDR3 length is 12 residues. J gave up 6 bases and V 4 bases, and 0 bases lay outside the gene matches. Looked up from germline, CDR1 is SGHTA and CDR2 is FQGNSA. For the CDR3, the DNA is TGTGCCAGCAGCTGGACAGGGGGCGAGCAGTACTTC. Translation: CASSWTGGEQYF.